This T cell receptor (beta chain) comes out of a study of blood T cell repertoires in COVID-19. This table comes from immunoSEQ multiplex PCR, and its TCRdb copy is limited to in-frame clones, with some not included. The sample carries 210,000 or so clones, less than 90% recorded once. The germline CDR1 and CDR2 sequences are SGHDT and YYEEEE. Trimming removed 6 bases at V and 4 bases at J, with 14 bases between. This CDR3 region has 13 residues. This receptor was obtained from a woman aged 45-65 years with acute or convalescent COVID-19. Input material: peripheral blood. The chain joins TRBV5-6 to TRBJ2-7; possibly TRBD2 for D (5 bases). CDR3 DNA: TGTGCCAGCACCGGTAGCGAGAGATACGAGCAGTACTTC. It encodes CASTGSERYEQYF.